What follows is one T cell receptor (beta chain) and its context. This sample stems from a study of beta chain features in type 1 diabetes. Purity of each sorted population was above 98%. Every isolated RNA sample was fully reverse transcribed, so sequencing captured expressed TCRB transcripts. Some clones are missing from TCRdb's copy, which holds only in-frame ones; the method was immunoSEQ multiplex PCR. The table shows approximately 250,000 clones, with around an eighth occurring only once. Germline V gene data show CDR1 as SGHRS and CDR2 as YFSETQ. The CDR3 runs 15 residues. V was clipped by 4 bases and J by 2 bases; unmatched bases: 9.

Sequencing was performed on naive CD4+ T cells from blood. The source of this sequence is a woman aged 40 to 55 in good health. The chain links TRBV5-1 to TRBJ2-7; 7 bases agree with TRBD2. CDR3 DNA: TGCGCCAGCAGCCCGCTTACCGGGGGGACCTACGAGCAGTACTTC. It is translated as CASSPLTGGTYEQYF. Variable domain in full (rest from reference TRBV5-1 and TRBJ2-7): KAGVTQTPRYLIKTRGQQVTLSCSPISGHRSVSWYQQTPGQGLQFLFEYFSETQRNKGNFPGRFSGRQFSNSRSEMNVSTLELGDSALYLCASSPLTGGTYEQYFGPGTRLTVT.